This TCR beta chain came from a study of blood T cell repertoires in COVID-19. The method was immunoSEQ multiplex PCR; TCRdb's version includes in-frame clones alone and lacks a portion of them. The table shows over 200,000 clones, with approximately 90% occurring only once. The CDR3 has 16 residues. V lost 4 bases and J lost 5; bases outside the gene matches: 10. Germline CDR1 reads SGHVS; CDR2 reads FQNEAQ. Recruits, aged roughly 18 to 90 years, lived in some 25 US areas. Recovered status in Cohort 3 required two negative PCRs, clearance, or symptom resolution. The V call is TRBV7-8, the J call TRBJ1-1; 10 bases line up with TRBD1. The origin of this receptor is a man between 25 and 39 years old who had recovered from COVID-19. Sequencing used PBMCs or T cells enriched from blood (not recorded which). Written as DNA, the CDR3 is TGTGCCAGCAGCTCCCTTGGACAGGGGGAAATAACTGAAGCTTTCTTT. Protein sequence: CASSSLGQGEITEAFF.